The present T cell receptor beta chain was sequenced within a study of OX40 agonist ivuxolimab in advanced cancers. Study-wide context: Dose-escalation subjects each had hepatocellular carcinoma, melanoma, renal cell or head and neck cancer. Of the patients, three showed partial responses, one with hepatocellular carcinoma and two with cutaneous melanoma.

If patients had autoimmune disease history or systemic immunosuppression, they were excluded. Blood draws occurred at baseline, cycle 4 day 1, and cycle 7 day 1. V gave up 4 bases and J gave up 2 bases, with 11 bases separating them. The CDR3 runs to 15 residues. Germline values: CDR1 SGHVS, CDR2 FNYEAQ. By its share, this clone is medium-sized. Sequencing was performed with immunoSEQ multiplex PCR; in TCRdb, only in-frame clones are kept and a portion is missing. The sample yields roughly 41,000 clones, around nine tenths seen once. Sequencing was performed on CD4+ or CD8+ T cells sorted from blood, taken in a trial of the OX40 agonist ivuxolimab. The gene calls are TRBV7-6 and TRBJ2-2; either TRBD1 or TRBD2 may fit D (5 bases each). The sequence was collected from an adult with an advanced solid tumor such as melanoma, head and neck, liver or kidney cancer. CDR3 amino acids: CASSWGTRNTGELFF. The CDR3 DNA follows: TGTGCCAGCAGCTGGGGGACCAGAAACACCGGGGAGCTGTTTTTT.